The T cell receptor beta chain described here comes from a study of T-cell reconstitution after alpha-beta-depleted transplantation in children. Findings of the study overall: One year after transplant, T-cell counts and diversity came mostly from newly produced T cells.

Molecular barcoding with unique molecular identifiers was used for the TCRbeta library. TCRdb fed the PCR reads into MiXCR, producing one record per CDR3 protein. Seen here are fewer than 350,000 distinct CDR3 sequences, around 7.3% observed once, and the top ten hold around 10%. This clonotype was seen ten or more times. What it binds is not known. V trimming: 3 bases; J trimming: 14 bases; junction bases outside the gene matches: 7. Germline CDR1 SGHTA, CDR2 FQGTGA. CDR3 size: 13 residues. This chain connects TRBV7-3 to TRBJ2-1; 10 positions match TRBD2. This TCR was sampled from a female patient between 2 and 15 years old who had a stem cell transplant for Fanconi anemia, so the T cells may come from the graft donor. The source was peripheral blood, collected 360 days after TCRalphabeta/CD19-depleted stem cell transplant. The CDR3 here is CASSFNLAGVKFF. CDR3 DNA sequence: TGTGCCAGCAGCTTTAACCTAGCGGGAGTGAAGTTCTTC. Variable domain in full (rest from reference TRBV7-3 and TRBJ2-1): GAGVSQTPSNKVTEKGKYVELRCDPISGHTALYWYRQSLGQGPEFLIYFQGTGAADDSGLPNDRFFAVRPEGSVSTLKIQRTERGDSAVYLCASSFNLAGVKFFGPGTRLTVL.